This passage covers 18 T cell receptor beta chains from one sample sequenced in a study of identifying expanded T cells in peripheral blood. The repertoire was sequenced with immunoSEQ multiplex PCR; TCRdb's copy has only in-frame clones and lacks some. This sample has under 70,000 clones; around 87% occur once, and the top ten carry about 4.5%. The specimen was blood. Every receptor here comes from a person aged 18 to 75 in good health.

This clone appeared many times. V usage is TRBV7-7 and J usage is TRBJ2-7, with D possibly matching TRBD1 (5 bases). V was shortened by 3 bases and J by 9 bases, with 21 bases between the two germline ends. CDR3 length: 15 amino acids. Germline values: CDR1 SSHAT, CDR2 FNYEAQ (reference sequence). The CDR3 reads CASSFRARVIFGQYF. CDR3 nucleotides: TGTGCCAGCAGCTTCAGGGCAAGGGTGATTTTTGGGCAGTACTTC.

V gene TRBV14 combines with J gene TRBJ1-2; D is ambiguous. The germline gives CDR1 SGHDN, CDR2 FVKESK. Trimming left V 0 bases short and J 0 bases short, with 17 bases between. CDR3 length equals 18 residues. The CDR3 DNA is TGTGCCAGCAGCCAAGATGCTAGACCTCTGTCCCCTAACTATGGCTACACCTTC. It codes for CASSQDARPLSPNYGYTF. The full variable domain, rest sourced from reference TRBV14 and TRBJ1-2, is EAGVTQFPSHSVIEKGQTVTLRCDPISGHDNLYWYRRVMGKEIKFLLHFVKESKQDESGMPNNRFLAERTGGTYSTLKVQPAELEDSGVYFCASSQDARPLSPNYGYTFGSGTRLTVV.

CDR3 region: CASSPLRGQPQHF. DNA for the CDR3: TGCGCCAGCAGCCCCTTGCGGGGCCAGCCCCAGCATTTT. V gene TRBV5-1 combines with J gene TRBJ1-5; TRBD1 might be the D (5 bases). The germline V gene encodes CDR1 SGHRS and CDR2 YFSETQ. The CDR3 length is 13 residues. Between the trimmed V and J ends, which lost 4 bases and 7 bases, there was a span of 12 bases. The whole variable domain, remainder taken from reference TRBV5-1 and TRBJ1-5, is KAGVTQTPRYLIKTRGQQVTLSCSPISGHRSVSWYQQTPGQGLQFLFEYFSETQRNKGNFPGRFSGRQFSNSRSEMNVSTLELGDSALYLCASSPLRGQPQHFGDGTRLSIL.

J is TRBJ2-5 and V is TRBV18; possible D gene TRBD1, 6 bases. V lost 2 bases to trimming and J lost 7 bases, with 29 bases between them. The CDR3 runs to 19 residues. Germline CDR1 KGHSH, CDR2 LQKENI. The CDR3 DNA reads as TGTGCCAGCTCACCAGCGTTCGGAGCAGGGGCGGAAGAGTTGTGGACCCAGTACTTC. This gives the protein CASSPAFGAGAEELWTQYF.

The chain joins TRBV5-6 to TRBJ1-2; 8 nucleotides line up with TRBD1. Looked up from germline, CDR1 is SGHDT and CDR2 is YYEEEE. This CDR3 comprises 14 residues. Trimming removed 3 bases from V and 5 bases from J; junction bases left unmatched: 6. The chain's CDR3 is CASSSRTGLYGYTF. In DNA, the CDR3 is TGTGCCAGCAGCTCTCGGACAGGGTTGTATGGCTACACCTTC.

This clone appeared a single time. V usage is TRBV29-1 and J usage is TRBJ1-4, with no clear D. This CDR3 region has 16 residues. Between the trimmed V and J ends, which lost 8 bases and 0 bases, there was a span of 19 bases. Germline V gene sequence: CDR1 SQVTM, CDR2 ANQGSEA. The CDR3 region is CSPAEGTDATNEKLFF. CDR3 nucleotides: TGCAGCCCCGCGGAGGGCACCGATGCAACTAATGAAAAACTGTTTTTT. Drawing the rest from reference TRBV29-1 and TRBJ1-4, the complete variable domain is SAVISQKPSRDICQRGTSLTIQCQVDSQVTMMFWYRQQPGQSLTLIATANQGSEATYESGFVIDKFPISRPNLTFSTLTVSNMSPEDSSIYLCSPAEGTDATNEKLFFGSGTQLSVL.

The V gene is TRBV28, the J gene TRBJ1-1; possibly TRBD1 for D (5 bases). CDR1 and CDR2 from the germline V gene are MDHEN and SYDVKM. Between the trimmed V and J ends, which lost 7 bases and 7 bases, there was a span of 22 bases. The CDR3 contains 15 residues. CDR3: CASTASTVPIGEAFF. The CDR3 nucleotides read TGTGCCAGCACCGCTTCGACAGTCCCTATCGGTGAAGCTTTCTTT.

This sequence joins TRBV5-4 and TRBJ1-1; unclear D gene. The CDR3 loop spans 15 amino acids. CDR1 and CDR2 from the germline V gene are SGHNT and YYREEE (reference sequence). Trimming took 3 bases from V and 0 from J, leaving 12 bases between them. CDR3 in DNA: TGTGCCAGCAGCTATTTAGGACGGATGAACACTGAAGCTTTCTTT. Translation: CASSYLGRMNTEAFF.

The DNA of the CDR3 is TGTGCCAGCAGCGTAGCGGCTAGCGGGGGTCCGTACGAGCAGTACTTC. It encodes CASSVAASGGPYEQYF. The V gene is TRBV9, the J gene TRBJ2-7, with TRBD2 matching 10 bases. The germline CDR1 and CDR2 sequences are SGDLS and YYNGEE. The CDR3 has 16 amino acids. The junction had 7 bases not matched to a gene; V was cut back by 0 bases and J by 4 bases.

This chain uses TRBV4-1 with TRBJ2-7; 9 bases agree with TRBD1. The CDR3 length is 15 residues. Germline V CDR1 and CDR2: MGHRA, YSYEKL. Unmatched junction bases numbered 5, after V lost 0 bases and J lost 5 bases. The CDR3 DNA sequence: TGCGCCAGCAGCCAAGAACAGGGGGCTTTGAACGAGCAGTACTTC. The encoded protein is CASSQEQGALNEQYF.

This clone was counted between two and nine times. The chain is built from TRBV18 and TRBJ1-1, with 8 bases aligning to TRBD1. The CDR3 is 14 residues long. V was pared by 5 bases and J by 2 bases, with 4 bases of the junction left unmatched. CDR1 and CDR2 from the germline V gene are KGHSH and LQKENI. The CDR3 DNA is TGTGCCAGCTCAGTGACAGGGGACAACACTGAAGCTTTCTTT. The encoded protein is CASSVTGDNTEAFF.

In nucleotides, the CDR3 is TGTGCCATCGGGACTTTTAGCTCCTACGAGCAGTACTTC. It translates to CAIGTFSSYEQYF. The V gene is TRBV19, the J gene TRBJ2-7; D perhaps matches TRBD2 (6 bases). Between the trimmed V and J ends, which lost 10 bases and 0 bases, there was a span of 13 bases. The germline V gene has CDR1 LNHDA and CDR2 SQIVND (reference sequence). The CDR3 consists of 13 residues.

The CDR3 loop reads CASSDRDRHPDTQYF. As DNA, the CDR3 is TGCGCCAGCAGTGACCGGGACAGGCACCCAGATACGCAGTATTTT. V is TRBV10-1 and J is TRBJ2-3; 8 bases line up with TRBD1. Germline CDR1 is WNHNN and CDR2 is SYGVQD (reference sequence). The V segment lost 3 bases and the J segment 4 bases; nucleotides outside the gene matches: 6. This CDR3 is 15 amino acids long.

The chain employs TRBV6-1 and TRBJ2-2; D call uncertain. V was shortened by 2 bases and J by 7 bases, with 5 bases between the two germline ends. Germline V lookup: CDR1 MNHNS, CDR2 SASEGT. This CDR3 has 12 amino acids. CDR3 sequence: CASSERSGELFF. The CDR3 DNA sequence: TGTGCCAGCAGTGAACGTAGCGGGGAGCTGTTTTTT.

The chain uses TRBV9 and TRBJ2-7, with D perhaps TRBD1 (5 bases). Trimming removed 0 bases from V and 5 bases from J, with 12 bases in between. The CDR3 contains 14 residues. Germline CDR1 and CDR2: SGDLS and YYNGEE. In nucleotides, the CDR3 is TGTGCCAGCAGCGTAGGCCCGACAGCCGACGAGCAGTACTTC. It translates to CASSVGPTADEQYF.

This chain connects TRBV28 to TRBJ2-4; TRBD1 matches at 8 bases. V gave up 7 bases and J gave up 0 bases; unmatched junction bases: 17. The CDR3 loop spans 19 amino acids. Per germline, CDR1 MDHEN and CDR2 SYDVKM. The CDR3 DNA sequence: TGTGCCAGCACCCCCCGGGACAGGCGGAAGGCACTAGCCAAAAACATTCAGTACTTC. Protein product: CASTPRDRRKALAKNIQYF.

The chain is built from TRBV4-3 and TRBJ2-7, with 12 bases identical to TRBD2. CDR1 LGHNA and CDR2 YSLEER come from the germline V gene. Losses at the gene ends were 2 bases for V and 6 bases for J; bases not matched to a gene: 5. The CDR3 totals 15 residues. The CDR3 bases are TGCGCCAGCAGCCAACTAGCGGGAGGGCCGTCCGAGCAGTACTTC. This codes for CASSQLAGGPSEQYF.

This chain uses TRBV10-2 with TRBJ2-7; the D is unclear. Germline lookup yields CDR1 WSHSY and CDR2 SAAADI. V was cut by 0 bases and J by 6 bases, with 15 bases left in between. The CDR3 covers 15 residues. The CDR3 coding sequence is TGCGCCAGCAGTGAGTCGACCTTTAGGCACCCCGAGCAGTACTTC. This codes for CASSESTFRHPEQYF.